Each of the 17 T cell receptor beta chains below was sequenced from the same sample in a study of blood T cell repertoires in COVID-19. Produced via immunoSEQ multiplex PCR; TCRdb's table is partial and in-frame only. The repertoire includes 50,000 to 70,000 clones, 90% of them detected once, and roughly 9.2% sits in the top ten. Sequencing was done on a sample of peripheral blood. These receptor sequences come from a woman over 75 with active COVID-19.

The chain has TRBV3-1 (or the pseudogene TRBV3-2) and TRBJ2-3; a weak D match, TRBD2 (5 bases). The CDR3 covers 15 residues. V was clipped by 0 bases and J by 8 bases, with 15 bases between them. CDR1 and CDR2 (germline): LGHDT, YNNKEL (reference sequence). CDR3: CASSQEGVRAGTQYF. CDR3 coding DNA: TGTGCCAGCAGCCAAGAAGGTGTAAGGGCGGGTACGCAGTATTTT.

V usage is TRBV6-4 and J usage is TRBJ1-2; 7 positions agree with TRBD1. Germline V lookup: CDR1 MRHNA, CDR2 SNTAGT. Losses at the gene ends were 3 bases for V and 3 bases for J; bases not matched to a gene: 7. The CDR3 runs to 15 residues. In nucleotides, the CDR3 is TGTGCCAGCAGTGAACGAGGCAGGGGGGACTATGGCTACACCTTC. Amino acid sequence: CASSERGRGDYGYTF.

The chain carries TRBV28 and TRBJ2-7; perhaps TRBD1 as D (6 bases). Germline assignment: CDR1 MDHEN and CDR2 SYDVKM. The CDR3 runs to 14 residues. The V end was cut by 2 bases, the J end by 2 bases, with 10 bases between. This CDR3 is CASSLTGQTYEQYF. Written as DNA, the CDR3 is TGTGCCAGCAGTTTAACAGGACAGACCTACGAGCAGTACTTC. Full variable domain (outside the CDR3, taken from reference TRBV28 and TRBJ2-7): DVKVTQSSRYLVKRTGEKVFLECVQDMDHENMFWYRQDPGLGLRLIYFSYDVKMKEKGDIPEGYSVSREKKERFSLILESASTNQTSMYLCASSLTGQTYEQYFGPGTRLTVT.

This clone was observed a single time. The V call is TRBV4-1, the J call TRBJ2-3; 12 positions match TRBD2. J was trimmed by 1 base and V by 3 bases; bases with no gene match: 8. CDR3 length: 18 amino acids. The germline CDR1 and CDR2 sequences are MGHRA and YSYEKL. Written as DNA, the CDR3 is TGCGCCAGCAGCCAGGCCGGACTAGCGGGGAGCCGCACAGATACGCAGTATTTT. Amino acids: CASSQAGLAGSRTDTQYF.

V usage is TRBV7-9 and J usage is TRBJ1-2, with D maybe TRBD1 (6 bases). The CDR3 is 15 amino acids. Trimming left V 5 bases short and J 5 bases short, with 18 bases between. Germline V gene lookup returns CDR1 SEHNR and CDR2 FQNEAQ (reference sequence). CDR3 DNA sequence: TGTGCCAGCAGCCATAACAGGGACGGGTTGTATGGCTACACCTTC. This gives the protein CASSHNRDGLYGYTF.

This rearrangement joins TRBV4-2 to TRBJ2-2; TRBD1 aligns across 7 bases. Germline CDR1 reads LGHNA; CDR2 reads YNFKEQ. CDR3 length: 16 amino acids. The junction had 2 bases not matched to a gene; V was cut back by 0 bases and J by 1 base. The CDR3 DNA is TGTGCCAGCAGCCAAGAAGGGGGCGTGAACACCGGGGAGCTGTTTTTT. Its translation: CASSQEGGVNTGELFF.

The chain's CDR3 is CASTEGAVGNTIYF. Written as DNA, the CDR3 is TGTGCCAGCACCGAAGGGGCAGTCGGAAACACCATATATTTT. V is TRBV6-5 and J is TRBJ1-3, with D possibly matching TRBD1 (5 bases). The germline V gene has CDR1 MNHEY and CDR2 SVGAGI. CDR3 length equals 14 residues. V was clipped by 7 bases and J by 4 bases, with 14 bases between them.

The chain has TRBV6-5 and TRBJ1-6, with D perhaps matching TRBD1 (6 bases). The CDR3 extends over 16 amino acids. Germline V gives CDR1 MNHEY, CDR2 SVGAGI. V was clipped by 2 bases and J by 13 bases, with 21 bases between them. The CDR3 is CASSYPSRGRGTPLHF. The CDR3 DNA is TGTGCCAGCAGTTACCCATCCAGGGGCCGAGGGACGCCCCTCCACTTT.

The chain recombines TRBV24-1 with TRBJ1-2, with TRBD1 matching 7 bases. CDR3 size: 16 residues. The V gene end was trimmed by 4 bases and the J gene end by 3 bases; junction bases not matched to a gene: 10. Per the germline V gene, CDR1 is KGHDR and CDR2 is SFDVKD. The CDR3 DNA reads TGTGCCACCAGTGAGGGGAACAGGGGCCCAGACTATGGCTACACCTTC. Protein sequence: CATSEGNRGPDYGYTF.

This chain joins TRBV7-8 and TRBJ1-2; no reliable D call. CDR1 SGHVS and CDR2 FQNEAQ come from the germline V gene. V was shortened by 5 bases and J by 0 bases, with 7 bases between the two germline ends. The CDR3 runs 13 residues. The CDR3 region has the DNA TGTGCCAGCAGCGATGACACTAACTATGGCTACACCTTC. It translates to CASSDDTNYGYTF.

The V and J genes are TRBV28 and TRBJ2-7; the match to TRBD1 covers 8 bases. The CDR3 extends over 15 amino acids. The junction had 10 bases not matched to a gene; V was cut back by 6 bases and J by 3 bases. The germline CDR1 and CDR2 sequences are MDHEN and SYDVKM. The CDR3 region is CASRSAGTGNYEQYF. For the CDR3, the DNA is TGTGCCAGCAGATCTGCCGGGACAGGAAACTACGAGCAGTACTTC.

V and J are TRBV19 and TRBJ2-7, with 8 bases fitting TRBD1. The CDR3 covers 14 residues. V gave up 6 bases and J gave up 3 bases; unmatched junction bases: 7. CDR1 is LNHDA and CDR2 is SQIVND in the germline V gene (reference sequence). For the CDR3, the DNA is TGTGCCAGTAGGGGCCGGGACAGGAACTACGAGCAGTACTTC. As protein: CASRGRDRNYEQYF.

The chain joins TRBV27 to TRBJ1-5; D call uncertain. CDR3 length: 15 residues. Germline V lookup: CDR1 MNHEY, CDR2 SMNVEV (reference sequence). The V gene lost 5 bases and the J gene lost 6 bases, with 17 bases spanning the gap. CDR3 region: CASSLRPPSFQPQHF. DNA for the CDR3: TGTGCCAGCAGTCTCAGGCCGCCTTCATTTCAGCCCCAGCATTTT.

This chain connects TRBV5-1 to TRBJ2-1, with TRBD2 matching 7 bases. In germline, CDR1 is SGHRS, CDR2 YFSETQ. The V and J ends lost 4 bases and 4 bases, in that order; junction bases with no gene match: 8. This CDR3 is 15 amino acids long. The CDR3: CASSPEERGYNEQFF. DNA for the CDR3: TGCGCCAGCAGCCCGGAGGAGCGGGGATACAATGAGCAGTTCTTC.

This clone was seen a few times. The chain links TRBV6-5 to TRBJ1-6, with 12 bases lining up with TRBD1. The CDR3 consists of 16 residues. V trimming: 2 bases; J trimming: 9 bases; junction bases outside the gene matches: 5. CDR1 and CDR2 (germline): MNHEY, SVGAGI. CDR3 in DNA: TGTGCCAGCAGTTACGCAAGGGACAGGGGGCTTTCACCCCTCCACTTT. Amino acid sequence: CASSYARDRGLSPLHF.

This clone appeared a few times. The chain couples TRBV4-2 to TRBJ2-7; tentative D call: TRBD1 (6 bases). CDR1 LGHNA and CDR2 YNFKEQ come from the germline V gene. CDR3 length equals 16 residues. Trimming shortened V by 0 bases and J by 5 bases, and 17 bases separated the two germline ends. CDR3 bases: TGTGCCAGCAGCCAAGATTTGGGCCAGGGGATCAACGAGCAGTACTTC. As protein: CASSQDLGQGINEQYF.

J is TRBJ2-2 and V is TRBV2; 9 bases match TRBD1. The CDR3 length is 15 residues. Germline trimming cut 5 bases from V and 1 base from J; bases unmatched to any gene: 2. Germline V gives CDR1 SNHLY, CDR2 FYNNEI. CDR3 nucleotides: TGTGCCAGCAGTCGGGACAGGGTGAACACCGGGGAGCTGTTTTTT. Residues: CASSRDRVNTGELFF.